A single sample is the source of the 22 T cell receptor beta chains below, sequenced in a study of shared clonotypes between healthy human individuals (TCRdb year 2020). Libraries were prepared through the immunoSEQ multiplex PCR assay. In TCRdb, the immuneACCESS table is reduced to in-frame sequences with V and J assigned. These tables do not hold every clone; where another copy was compared, an unresolved V gene accounts for under half, and the others remain unexplained. Here the sample has 600,000 or so clones; about 95% occur a single time. Around 0.11% of the sample goes to the ten largest clones. CD8 naive samples consisted of CD45RO-negative cells that were positively selected for CCR7, yielding a CD45RA+CCR7+ population without TemRA cells. Sequences were obtained from naive CD8+ T cells sorted from blood. Taken with the paper, the label for cell subset or site translates to: CD45RA+CCR7+. These receptors were collected from a woman under 40 in good health.

For the CDR3, the DNA is TGTGCCAGCAGCGTAGTTTTCGGGAGCACAGATACGCAGTATTTT. Its translation: CASSVVFGSTDTQYF. The chain recombines TRBV9 with TRBJ2-3; D ambiguous. Germline-derived CDR1 and CDR2 are SGDLS and YYNGEE. The CDR3 is 15 amino acids. V lost 0 bases and J lost 0, with 8 bases in between.

The chain couples TRBV5-6 to TRBJ1-2; D perhaps matches TRBD1 (6 bases). The CDR3 totals 14 residues. CDR1 and CDR2 (germline): SGHDT, YYEEEE. V was clipped by 4 bases and J by 2 bases, with 12 bases between them. CDR3 in DNA: TGTGCCAGCAGCCCCACAGGGTTCAACTATGGCTACACCTTC. Amino acid sequence: CASSPTGFNYGYTF.

The chain has TRBV5-4 and TRBJ2-7, with a weak D call TRBD1 (6 bases). The CDR3 consists of 13 residues. V was trimmed by 1 base and J by 4 bases, leaving 9 bases between them. The germline gives CDR1 SGHNT, CDR2 YYREEE (reference sequence). CDR3 bases: TGTGCCAGCAGCTTGCAAAGGGGGTACGAGCAGTACTTC. It is translated as CASSLQRGYEQYF.

The rearrangement links TRBV21-1 to TRBJ1-1; TRBD1, the table's D call, lacks a check against the DNA. TRBV21-1 is reported as a pseudogene. The CDR3 runs 16 residues. CDR3 DNA sequence: TGTGCCAGCAGCAAAGCACAGGGGAAAGGGAACACTGAAGCTTTCTTT. As protein: CASSKAQGKGNTEAFF.

The rearrangement uses TRBV6-6 and TRBJ1-5; D uncertain. Trimming removed 5 bases at V and 8 bases at J, with 13 bases between. Per germline, CDR1 MNHNY and CDR2 SVGAGI (reference sequence). This CDR3 is built from 13 residues. The CDR3 here is CASSPREGEPQHF. DNA for the CDR3: TGTGCCAGCAGTCCACGCGAGGGAGAGCCCCAGCATTTT.

V is TRBV27 and J is TRBJ2-3, with no clear D. The ends were cut back, 2 bases at V and 6 bases at J, with 6 bases in the middle. This CDR3 is 12 amino acids long. Germline V lookup: CDR1 MNHEY, CDR2 SMNVEV (reference sequence). CDR3 DNA: TGTGCCAGCAGTTTAGCCGGGGATACGCAGTATTTT. It encodes CASSLAGDTQYF.

The chain recombines TRBV28 with TRBJ1-1, with a weak D call TRBD1 (5 bases). The CDR3 runs to 17 residues. V was shortened by 3 bases and J by 0 bases, with 17 bases between the two germline ends. In germline, CDR1 is MDHEN, CDR2 SYDVKM. The chain's CDR3 is CASSFAGAFGMNTEAFF. CDR3 coding DNA: TGTGCCAGCAGTTTTGCCGGGGCTTTCGGAATGAACACTGAAGCTTTCTTT.

V usage is TRBV29-1 and J usage is TRBJ2-7; D uncertain. The V end lost 2 bases, the J end lost 4 bases, and 6 bases lay between the germline ends. Per the germline V gene, CDR1 is SQVTM and CDR2 is ANQGSEA. CDR3 length: 11 amino acids. The CDR3 here is CSVELEYEQYF. Written as DNA, the CDR3 is TGCAGCGTTGAATTAGAATACGAGCAGTACTTC.

This chain links TRBV15 with TRBJ1-6, with D tentatively TRBD1 (5 bases). The ends were cut back, 2 bases at V and 10 bases at J, with 15 bases in the middle. Germline CDR1 reads LNHNV; CDR2 reads YYDKDF (reference sequence). This CDR3 has 15 residues. The CDR3 region is CATSRSRGEGSPLHF. The DNA for the CDR3 is TGTGCCACCAGCAGATCTAGGGGCGAGGGGTCACCCCTCCACTTT.

The chain is built from TRBV10-3 and TRBJ2-1; the match to TRBD2 covers 7 bases. This CDR3 region has 18 residues. The V segment lost 7 bases and the J segment 4 bases; nucleotides outside the gene matches: 19. CDR1 ENHRY and CDR2 SYGVKD come from the germline V gene. The CDR3 loop reads CAIKDLGGSGIVYNEQFF. The CDR3, as DNA: TGTGCCATCAAAGACCTTGGAGGGAGCGGGATTGTTTACAATGAGCAGTTCTTC.

This clone was observed a few times. The rearrangement links TRBV2 to TRBJ2-3; D remains ambiguous. The V gene lost 9 bases and the J gene lost 4 bases, with 8 bases spanning the gap. The CDR3 loop spans 11 amino acids. Germline CDR1 is SNHLY and CDR2 is FYNNEI. This CDR3 is CASTQADTQYF. In nucleotides, the CDR3 is TGTGCCAGTACTCAGGCAGATACGCAGTATTTT. The full variable domain, with the rest looked up from reference TRBV2 and TRBJ2-3, is EPEVTQTPSHQVTQMGQEVILRCVPISNHLYFYWYRQILGQKVEFLVSFYNNEISEKSEIFDDQFSVERPDGSNFTLKIRSTKLEDSAMYFCASTQADTQYFGPGTRLTVL.

The genes are TRBV6-5 and TRBJ1-2, with a tentative D call TRBD1 (5 bases). Per germline, CDR1 MNHEY and CDR2 SVGAGI. The CDR3 spans 15 residues. The V gene lost 5 bases and the J gene lost 0 bases, with 13 bases spanning the gap. In DNA, the CDR3 is TGTGCCAGCAGTCCGACATCGACAGCTAACTATGGCTACACCTTC. Protein sequence: CASSPTSTANYGYTF.

The chain uses TRBV5-8 and TRBJ1-5, with 10 bases fitting TRBD1. Trimming took 4 bases from V and 4 from J; bases not matched to a gene: 5. The CDR3 has 15 residues. Germline-derived CDR1 and CDR2 are SGHTS and YDEGEE. In nucleotides, the CDR3 is TGTGCCAGCAGCCAGGACAGGGGGACGAATCAGCCCCAGCATTTT. Protein product: CASSQDRGTNQPQHF.

The rearrangement links TRBV11-1 to TRBJ2-7; a weak D match, TRBD1 (5 bases). V gave up 2 bases and J gave up 4 bases, with 9 bases separating them. Germline V CDR1 and CDR2: SGHAT, FQDESV (reference sequence). The CDR3 runs to 13 residues. The DNA for the CDR3 is TGTGCCAGCAGCTTAACCCAGGGTTACGAGCAGTACTTC. Translation: CASSLTQGYEQYF.

Concerning this clone: This specimen includes other DNA sequences encoding the same CDR3. The chain carries TRBV28 and TRBJ1-1; no clear D gene. The CDR3 consists of 13 residues. Germline CDR1 and CDR2: MDHEN and SYDVKM. Trimming removed 3 bases from V and 0 bases from J, with 5 bases in between. CDR3 sequence (DNA): TGTGCCAGCAGTTTGCAGCTGAACACTGAAGCTTTCTTT. Residues: CASSLQLNTEAFF.

This chain links TRBV7-9 with TRBJ2-7, with D possibly TRBD1 on 6 matching bases. Trimming left V 4 bases short and J 2 bases short, with 12 bases between. CDR3 length: 14 amino acids. Germline V gene sequence: CDR1 SEHNR, CDR2 FQNEAQ (reference sequence). CDR3 bases: TGTGCCAGCAGCTCGGCCAGGGACACCTACGAGCAGTACTTC. Amino acid sequence: CASSSARDTYEQYF.

The chain couples TRBV6-1 to TRBJ2-7; perhaps TRBD2 as D (5 bases). The CDR3 is made up of 13 amino acids. The germline V and J ends were trimmed by 0 bases and 3 bases, with 6 bases remaining between them. The germline V gene has CDR1 MNHNS and CDR2 SASEGT. The CDR3 DNA follows: TGTGCCAGCAGTGAAGCTAGCGACTACGAGCAGTACTTC. Protein sequence: CASSEASDYEQYF.

This chain joins TRBV19 and TRBJ2-7; TRBD2 might be the D (5 bases). This CDR3 spans 15 amino acids. Germline CDR1 is LNHDA and CDR2 is SQIVND (reference sequence). The V end lost 1 base, the J end lost 0 bases, and 10 bases lay between the germline ends. CDR3 amino acids: CASSIGVSGSYEQYF. The CDR3 DNA reads TGTGCCAGTAGTATAGGGGTCAGCGGCTCCTACGAGCAGTACTTC. Based on the CDR3 plus reference TRBV19 and TRBJ2-7, the full variable domain is DGGITQSPKYLFRKEGQNVTLSCEQNLNHDAMYWYRQDPGQGLRLIYYSQIVNDFQKGDIAEGYSVSREKKESFPLTVTSAQKNPTAFYLCASSIGVSGSYEQYFGPGTRLTVT.

The chain employs TRBV27 and TRBJ2-7; 9 nucleotides agree with TRBD1. The V gene's germline CDR1 is MNHEY and CDR2 SMNVEV (reference sequence). Trimming removed 6 bases from V and 0 bases from J; junction bases left unmatched: 6. This CDR3 region has 15 residues. The CDR3 nucleotides read TGTGCCAGCAGGGCACAGGGGGCGTCCTCCTACGAGCAGTACTTC. Translation gives CASRAQGASSYEQYF.

The CDR3 region is CASSDRDPYTF. Written as DNA, the CDR3 is TGTGCCAGCAGTGACAGGGACCCCTACACCTTC. The V and J genes are TRBV2 and TRBJ1-2; possibly TRBD1 for D (5 bases). Germline lookup yields CDR1 SNHLY and CDR2 FYNNEI. This CDR3 has 11 amino acids. Trimming stripped 3 bases from V and 10 bases from J, with 9 bases between.

The chain couples TRBV19 to TRBJ1-3; no firm D call. Germline-derived CDR1 and CDR2 are LNHDA and SQIVND (reference sequence). This CDR3 spans 15 amino acids. Trimming took 2 bases from V and 4 from J, leaving 12 bases between them. The CDR3, as DNA: TGTGCCAGTAGTATATCCAACAGCCGGGGAAACACCATATATTTT. Amino acid sequence: CASSISNSRGNTIYF.

This CDR3 reads CASSLSLEPQHF. CDR3 DNA: TGTGCCAGCAGCCTATCCCTAGAGCCCCAGCATTTT. The chain couples TRBV7-9 to TRBJ1-5, with unresolved D. The CDR3 is 12 amino acids. Germline lookup yields CDR1 SEHNR and CDR2 FQNEAQ (reference sequence). The V end lost 5 bases, the J end lost 8 bases, and 10 bases lay between the germline ends.